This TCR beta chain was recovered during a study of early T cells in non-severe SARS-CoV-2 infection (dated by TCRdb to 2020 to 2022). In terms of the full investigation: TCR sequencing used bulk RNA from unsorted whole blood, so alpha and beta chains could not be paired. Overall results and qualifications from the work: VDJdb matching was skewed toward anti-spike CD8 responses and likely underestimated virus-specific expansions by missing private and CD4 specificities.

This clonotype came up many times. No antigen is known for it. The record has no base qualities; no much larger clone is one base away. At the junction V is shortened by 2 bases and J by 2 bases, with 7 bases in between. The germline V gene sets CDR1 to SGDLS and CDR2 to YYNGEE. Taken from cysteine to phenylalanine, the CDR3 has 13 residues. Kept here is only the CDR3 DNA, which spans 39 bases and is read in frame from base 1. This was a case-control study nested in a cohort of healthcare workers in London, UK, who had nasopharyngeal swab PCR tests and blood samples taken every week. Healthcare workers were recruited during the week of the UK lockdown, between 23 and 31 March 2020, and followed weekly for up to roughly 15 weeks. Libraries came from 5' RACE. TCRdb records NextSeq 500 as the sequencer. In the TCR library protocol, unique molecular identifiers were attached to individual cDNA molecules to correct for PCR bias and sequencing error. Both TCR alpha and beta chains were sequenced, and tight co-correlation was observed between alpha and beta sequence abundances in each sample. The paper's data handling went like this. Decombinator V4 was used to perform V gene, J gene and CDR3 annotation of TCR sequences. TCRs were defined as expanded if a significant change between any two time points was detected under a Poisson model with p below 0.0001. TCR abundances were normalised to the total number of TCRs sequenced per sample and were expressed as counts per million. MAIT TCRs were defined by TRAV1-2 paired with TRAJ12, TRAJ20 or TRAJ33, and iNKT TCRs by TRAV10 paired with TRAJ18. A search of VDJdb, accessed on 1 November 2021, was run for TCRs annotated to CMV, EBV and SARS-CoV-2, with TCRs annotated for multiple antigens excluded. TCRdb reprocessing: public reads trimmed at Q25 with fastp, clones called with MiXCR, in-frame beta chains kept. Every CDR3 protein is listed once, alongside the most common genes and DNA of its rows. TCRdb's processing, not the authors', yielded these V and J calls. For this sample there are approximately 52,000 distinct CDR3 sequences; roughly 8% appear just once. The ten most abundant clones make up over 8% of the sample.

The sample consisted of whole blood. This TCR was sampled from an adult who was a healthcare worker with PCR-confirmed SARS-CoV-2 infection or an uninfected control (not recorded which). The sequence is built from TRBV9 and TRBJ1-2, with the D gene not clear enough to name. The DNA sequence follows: TGTGCCAGCAGCGTCAACGGAAACTATGGCTACACCTTC. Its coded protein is CASSVNGNYGYTF.